These 15 T cell receptor beta chains were all obtained from the same sample, sequenced in a study of blood T cell repertoires in COVID-19. The protocol was immunoSEQ multiplex PCR, while the TCRdb copy is restricted to in-frame clones and leaves out a portion. Of approximately 150,000 clones detected, under 90% appear once; the ten largest clones hold more than 3%. Sequenced sample: PBMCs or T cells enriched from blood (not recorded which). All receptors come from a man aged 50 or older in a cohort exposed to, infected with or recovered from COVID-19 (not recorded which).

This clone has a single count. V and J are TRBV24-1 and TRBJ2-4; the match to TRBD1 covers 8 bases. J gave up 8 bases and V 5 bases, and 10 bases lay outside the gene matches. This CDR3 region has 15 residues. Germline V gene data show CDR1 as KGHDR and CDR2 as SFDVKD. This CDR3 is CATSARESGGYIQYF. CDR3 bases: TGTGCCACCAGTGCCCGGGAGTCAGGGGGCTACATTCAGTACTTC.

The chain links TRBV7-9 to TRBJ1-5; D may be TRBD1 (5 bases). The CDR3 has 13 residues. V was shortened by 5 bases and J by 7 bases, with 12 bases between the two germline ends. The germline V gene has CDR1 SEHNR and CDR2 FQNEAQ (reference sequence). The CDR3 loop is CASSPGGGQPQHF. The CDR3, as DNA: TGTGCCAGCAGCCCGGGGGGAGGACAGCCCCAGCATTTT.

In nucleotides, the CDR3 is TGTGCCTGGAGTGTAGCAGGGCCCAATGAGCAGTTCTTC. Protein sequence: CAWSVAGPNEQFF. The chain has TRBV30 and TRBJ2-1, with D tentatively TRBD1 (5 bases). Germline lookup yields CDR1 GTSNPN and CDR2 SVGIG (reference sequence). There are 13 residues in the CDR3. Trimming took off 0 bases at V and 6 bases at J, with 9 bases between the two ends.

This chain links TRBV27 with TRBJ1-1, with 7 bases that match TRBD1. Losses at the gene ends were 7 bases for V and 1 base for J; bases not matched to a gene: 6. CDR3 length: 14 amino acids. Germline CDR1 and CDR2: MNHEY and SMNVEV (reference sequence). As DNA, the CDR3 is TGTGCCAGCACCAGCAGGGGGAAGAACACTGAAGCTTTCTTT. It translates to CASTSRGKNTEAFF.

The chain links TRBV19 to TRBJ2-1, with TRBD2 matching over 7 bases. The V gene end was trimmed by 5 bases and the J gene end by 4 bases; junction bases not matched to a gene: 2. CDR1 and CDR2 from the germline V gene are LNHDA and SQIVND (reference sequence). There are 13 residues in the CDR3. This CDR3 reads CASSQGLYNEQFF. DNA for the CDR3: TGTGCCAGTAGTCAGGGACTATACAATGAGCAGTTCTTC.

The chain employs TRBV27 and TRBJ2-1, with D tentatively TRBD2 (6 bases). With 7 bases removed from V and 10 bases from J, the gap between germline ends came to 14 bases. Germline CDR1 reads MNHEY; CDR2 reads SMNVEV (reference sequence). The CDR3 consists of 12 residues. The CDR3 sequence is CASTAGGKEQFF. DNA of the CDR3: TGTGCCAGCACCGCCGGGGGAAAGGAGCAGTTCTTC.

The chain joins TRBV12-3 or TRBV12-4 to TRBJ2-7, with no clear D. The V end was cut by 5 bases, the J end by 5 bases, with 13 bases between. The CDR3 extends over 13 amino acids. CDR3 sequence: CASSLEKPDEQYF. The CDR3 DNA reads as TGTGCCAGCAGTCTGGAGAAACCTGACGAGCAGTACTTC.

The rearrangement links TRBV27 to TRBJ2-7; TRBD1 might be the D (6 bases). V was pared by 2 bases and J by 4 bases, with 9 bases between. The CDR3 has 13 residues. Per the germline V gene, CDR1 is MNHEY and CDR2 is SMNVEV (reference sequence). Written as DNA, the CDR3 is TGTGCCAGCAGTTTAAATCAGGGGTACGAGCAGTACTTC. Its protein is CASSLNQGYEQYF.

The J gene is TRBJ1-2, the V gene TRBV24-1, with D perhaps matching TRBD1 (6 bases). The CDR3 runs 14 residues. Germline assignment: CDR1 KGHDR and CDR2 SFDVKD. The V end was cut by 1 base, the J end by 7 bases, with 12 bases between. CDR3 sequence: CATSDFQGFAGYTF. The CDR3, as DNA: TGTGCCACCAGTGATTTTCAGGGGTTTGCTGGCTACACCTTC.

The V call is TRBV19, the J call TRBJ1-1, with 12 bases identical to TRBD1. V was pared by 8 bases and J by 5 bases, with 12 bases of the junction left unmatched. CDR1 is LNHDA, CDR2 SQIVND, per germline (reference sequence). The CDR3 runs 16 residues. This CDR3 reads CASLSGTGGAVTEAFF. As DNA, the CDR3 is TGTGCCAGTCTTTCCGGGACAGGGGGCGCGGTAACTGAAGCTTTCTTT.

This rearrangement joins TRBV4-1 to TRBJ1-4; TRBD1 might be the D (6 bases). Per the germline V gene, CDR1 is MGHRA and CDR2 is YSYEKL. V lost 0 bases to trimming and J lost 6 bases, with 11 bases between them. This CDR3 is 15 amino acids long. CDR3 coding DNA: TGCGCCAGCAGCCAAGACAACAGGGTGGATGAAAAACTGTTTTTT. Translating it yields CASSQDNRVDEKLFF.

The CDR3 DNA sequence: TGTGCCAGCAGCCAAGTAACAGAAGAGCAGTACTTC. Amino acid sequence: CASSQVTEEQYF. The chain has TRBV3-1 (or the pseudogene TRBV3-2) and TRBJ2-7; D not certain. The CDR3 is 12 amino acids. Germline CDR1 reads LGHDT; CDR2 reads YNNKEL (reference sequence). The ends were cut back, 1 base at V and 7 bases at J, with 8 bases in the middle.

This clone was recorded only once. The chain recombines TRBV11-1 with TRBJ1-2; D possibly corresponds to TRBD1 (5 bases). The CDR3 runs 14 residues. Germline CDR1 and CDR2: SGHAT and FQDESV (reference sequence). V was pared by 4 bases and J by 7 bases, with 16 bases between. DNA for the CDR3: TGTGCCAGCAGCTCCGGCCCCAATCAGGGTGGCTACACCTTC. Amino acid sequence: CASSSGPNQGGYTF.

This clone appeared a single time. The CDR3 carries no conserved terminal phenylalanine or tryptophan, so it likely arises from a read error. The limits of the CDR3 on the DNA are not certain, so only TCRdb's listed CDR3 is given. The CDR3 is CASSSGPGHPSL. The rearrangement uses TRBV11-2 and TRBJ2-7; the table gives TRBD1 as D, unverified against the DNA. Counting both end residues, the CDR3 totals 12 amino acids. Germline CDR1 is SGHAT and CDR2 is FQNNGV.

The genes are TRBV14 and TRBJ1-2; 7 nucleotides align to TRBD1. CDR3 size: 16 residues. Looked up from germline, CDR1 is SGHDN and CDR2 is FVKESK. The V segment lost 4 bases and the J segment 6 bases; nucleotides outside the gene matches: 14. CDR3 nucleotide sequence: TGTGCCAGCAGCCTTTCTCCACAGGGGAGGCCCAATGGCTACACCTTC. Amino acids: CASSLSPQGRPNGYTF.